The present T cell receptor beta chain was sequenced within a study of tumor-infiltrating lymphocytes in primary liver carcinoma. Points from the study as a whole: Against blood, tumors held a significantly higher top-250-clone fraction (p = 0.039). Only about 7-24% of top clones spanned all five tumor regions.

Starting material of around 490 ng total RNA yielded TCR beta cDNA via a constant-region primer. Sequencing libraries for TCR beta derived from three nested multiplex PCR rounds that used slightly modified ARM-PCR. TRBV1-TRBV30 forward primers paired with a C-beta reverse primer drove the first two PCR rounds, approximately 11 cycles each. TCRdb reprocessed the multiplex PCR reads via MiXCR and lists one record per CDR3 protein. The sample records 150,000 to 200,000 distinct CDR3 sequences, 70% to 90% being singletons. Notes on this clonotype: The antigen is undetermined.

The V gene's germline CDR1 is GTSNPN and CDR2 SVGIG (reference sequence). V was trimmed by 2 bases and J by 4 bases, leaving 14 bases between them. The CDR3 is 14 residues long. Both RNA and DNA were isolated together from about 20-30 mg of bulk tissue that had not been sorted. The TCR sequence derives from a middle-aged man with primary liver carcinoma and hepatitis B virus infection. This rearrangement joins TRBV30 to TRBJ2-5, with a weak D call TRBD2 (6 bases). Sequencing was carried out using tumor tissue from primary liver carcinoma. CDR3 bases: TGTGCCTGGAGTAGGGGACTGGTCGGAGAGACCCAGTACTTC. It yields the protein CAWSRGLVGETQYF.